Listed below are T cell receptor beta chains from one sample, sequenced in a study of early T cells in non-severe SARS-CoV-2 infection. TCRdb re-derived calls from the 5' RACE reads in MiXCR, one entry per CDR3 protein. In the table there are about 77,000 distinct CDR3 sequences, 15% to 20% of which are singletons. Sequenced material: whole blood. All receptors come from an adult who was a healthcare worker with PCR-confirmed SARS-CoV-2 infection or an uninfected control (not recorded which). Each CDR3 is given with its conserved first and last residue. The D gene is left open where the match is weak. The size entry is marked missing in some rows and otherwise reads once, few, many or a size class.

clone_size j_call d_call v_call cdr3_nt cdr3_aa
many TRBJ1-6 - TRBV3-1 TGTGCCAGCAGCCAAGACGGACAGTTTAGCTCCTATAATTCACCCCTCCACTTT CASSQDGQFSSYNSPLHF
few TRBJ2-4 - TRBV30 TGTGCCTGGAGTGTAACTAGACAGAAAAACATTCAGTACTTC CAWSVTRQKNIQYF
few TRBJ2-3 - TRBV7-6 TGTGCCAGCAGCTTAACCTCCGGGGGGCTCGTGGCAGATACGCAGTATTTT CASSLTSGGLVADTQYF
few TRBJ2-4 - TRBV2 TGTGCCAGCAGACAGGCAGCCAAAAACATTCAGTACTTC CASRQAAKNIQYF
many TRBJ2-2 - TRBV11-2 TGTGCCAGCAGCTTAGGTGACAGAAACACCGGGGAGCTGTTTTTT CASSLGDRNTGELFF
- TRBJ2-7 - TRBV3-1 TGTGCCAGCAGCCAAGATTCTGATCTCAGCTCCTACGAGCAGTACTTC CASSQDSDLSSYEQYF
- TRBJ1-4 - TRBV12-3/TRBV12-4 TGTGCCAGCAGTCCGAGGGATCTAAGGGAAAAACTGTTTTTT CASSPRDLREKLFF
- TRBJ1-6 - TRBV7-3 TGTGCCAGCAGCTTAATGGGAGGGGTAAATTCACCCCTCCACTTT CASSLMGGVNSPLHF
many TRBJ2-3 TRBD1 TRBV24-1 TGTGCCACCACGGCCTACAGGGGAGATACGCAGTATTTT CATTAYRGDTQYF
- TRBJ2-2 - TRBV14 TGTGCCAGCAGCAAAGACGTGGGTCTGGGCACCGGGGAGCTGTTTTTT CASSKDVGLGTGELFF
few TRBJ1-6 TRBD1 TRBV12-5 TGTGCTAGTGGTTACCCAGACAGGGAGGGTTCACCCCTCCACTTT CASGYPDREGSPLHF
- TRBJ1-6 - TRBV20-1 TGCAGTGCAAATACCCCAGGGTCTGGCAATTCACCCCTCCACTTT CSANTPGSGNSPLHF
many TRBJ2-7 - TRBV7-9 TGTGCCAGCAGCCCAGGGCAGACGGGAGTGGCGGCCTACGAGCAGTACTTC CASSPGQTGVAAYEQYF
- TRBJ2-7 TRBD1 TRBV7-9 TGTGCCAGCAGCCGCTACGATAAGGACAGGGGGCGAAACGAGCAGTACTTC CASSRYDKDRGRNEQYF
few TRBJ2-2 TRBD1 TRBV5-1 TGCGCCAGCAGGGGGACAGAGAACACCGGGGAGCTGTTTTTT CASRGTENTGELFF
few TRBJ2-1 TRBD2 TRBV6-7 TGTGCCAGCAGTTACTCGAGGAATTCGTCGGGGGGGAGTGATGAGCAGTTCTTC CASSYSRNSSGGSDEQFF
- TRBJ2-2 - TRBV19 TGTGCCAGTAGTATAGCGGGGTACACCGGGGAGCTGTTTTTT CASSIAGYTGELFF
many TRBJ1-5 - TRBV28 TGTGCCAGCAGTTTAGTCGGCCCGGGAGGCAATCAGCCCCAGCATTTT CASSLVGPGGNQPQHF
many TRBJ2-3 TRBD1 TRBV3-1 TGTGCCAGCAGCCAAGGGACAGGGAGCACAGATACGCAGTATTTT CASSQGTGSTDTQYF
many TRBJ2-4 - TRBV10-1 TGCGCCAGCAGTGAGTCCTTAGGGTCAAACATTCAGTACTTC CASSESLGSNIQYF
- TRBJ2-7 TRBD2 TRBV3-1 TGTGCCAGCAGCGGGGGGGAGCGGGGGCACGAGCAGTACTTC CASSGGERGHEQYF
- TRBJ1-2 TRBD1 TRBV14 TGTGCCAGCAGCCCTTCAGGGGGGATCTATGGCTACATTTTC CASSPSGGIYGYIF
- TRBJ1-1 TRBD1 TRBV27 TGTGCCAGCAGTTTAAGGGACAGGGCTACGGGGGTGAACACTGAAGCTTTCTTT CASSLRDRATGVNTEAFF
- TRBJ2-5 - TRBV7-7 TGTGCTAGCAGCTCCGGACGGGGGCGGGAGACCCAGTACTTC CASSSGRGRETQYF
- TRBJ2-4 TRBD2 TRBV28 TGTGCCAGCCAAAGCGGGGGGGCCAAAAACATTCAGTACTTC CASQSGGAKNIQYF
few TRBJ2-2 - TRBV7-9 TGTGCCAGCAGCTTAGTGTCTGGTACCGGGGAGCTGTTTTTT CASSLVSGTGELFF
few TRBJ2-3 - TRBV6-2/TRBV6-3 TGTGCCAGCAGCCAAGGGACTGCTGAGTATTTT CASSQGTAEYF
- TRBJ2-7 TRBD2 TRBV13 TGTGCCAGCAGCCGAATTGGGACTAGCGGCTACGAGCAGTACTTC CASSRIGTSGYEQYF
- TRBJ2-1 - TRBV3-1 TGTGCCAGCAGCCCTGTAGGACGCCTCCACAATGAGCAGTTCTTC CASSPVGRLHNEQFF